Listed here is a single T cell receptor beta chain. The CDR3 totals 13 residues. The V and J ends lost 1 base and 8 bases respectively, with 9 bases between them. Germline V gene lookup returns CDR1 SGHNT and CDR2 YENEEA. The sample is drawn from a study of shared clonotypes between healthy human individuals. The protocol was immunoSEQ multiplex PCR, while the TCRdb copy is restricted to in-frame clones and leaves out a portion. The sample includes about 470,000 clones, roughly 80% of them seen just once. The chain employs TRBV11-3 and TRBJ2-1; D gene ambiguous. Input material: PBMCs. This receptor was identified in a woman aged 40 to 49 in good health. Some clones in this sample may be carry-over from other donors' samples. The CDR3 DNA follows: TGTGCCAGCAGCTTAGTTTGGGGTGATGAGCAGTTCTTC. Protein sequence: CASSLVWGDEQFF. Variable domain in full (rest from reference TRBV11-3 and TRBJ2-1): EAGVVQSPRYKIIEKKQPVAFWCNPISGHNTLYWYLQNLGQGPELLIRYENEEAVDDSQLPKDRFSAERLKGVDSTLKIQPAELGDSAVYLCASSLVWGDEQFFGPGTRLTVL.